These 3 T cell receptor beta chains share one sample of origin, sequenced in a study of shared clonotypes between healthy human individuals. Sequenced by immunoSEQ multiplex PCR; TCRdb stores in-frame clones only, minus some. The profile shows millions of clones, roughly 95% of them singletons. Positive CCR7 selection of CD45RO-negative cells yielded the naive CD8 cells, and terminally differentiated effector memory CD45RA+ cells were excluded. Sequences were obtained from naive CD8+ T cells sorted from blood. The receptor source for this set is a man between 18 and 35 years old in good health.

The chain joins TRBV7-6 to TRBJ2-2; no clear D. CDR3 length equals 14 residues. Per the germline V gene, CDR1 is SGHVS and CDR2 is FNYEAQ. Deletions cut 1 base from V and 0 bases from J, with 3 bases between. The CDR3 spells CASSLEPNTGELFF. CDR3 DNA: TGTGCCAGCAGCTTAGAACCGAACACCGGGGAGCTGTTTTTT.

The CDR3 nucleotides are TGTGCCAGCAGCTCACTAGCGGGGGGTCTAAGCACAGATACGCAGTATTTT. Its translation is CASSSLAGGLSTDTQYF. The rearrangement joins TRBV7-8 to TRBJ2-3; 12 bases match TRBD2. Trimming removed 4 bases from V and 0 bases from J; junction bases left unmatched: 5. The germline CDR1 and CDR2 sequences are SGHVS and FQNEAQ. The CDR3 is made up of 17 amino acids.

This rearrangement joins TRBV9 to TRBJ2-6, with 8 bases lining up with TRBD1. Trimming at V came to 3 bases and at J to 2 bases, leaving 4 bases not matched to a gene. The CDR3 runs 16 residues. Germline CDR1 is SGDLS and CDR2 is YYNGEE. The chain's CDR3 is CASSADRGAGANVLTF. As DNA, the CDR3 is TGTGCCAGCAGCGCCGACAGGGGCGCTGGGGCCAACGTCCTGACTTTC.